Listed below are T cell receptor beta chains from one sample, sequenced in a study of T-cell memory formation after mild COVID-19. Using its own MiXCR run on the 5' RACE reads, TCRdb lists one record per CDR3 protein. The data show around 390,000 distinct CDR3 sequences, about 16% seen once. Sequencing used PBMCs or a T cell subset sorted from them (not recorded which). The receptors derive from a man between 18 and 35 years old who had mild COVID-19 (a few samples of this study predate the infection). Cell type and time point are not known. CDR3s include the opening cysteine and the closing phenylalanine or tryptophan. Fields, in order: CDR3 DNA, CDR3 protein, clone size, V gene, J gene, D gene. D genes are given only for firm matches. The listing skips clone size in some rows; elsewhere it reads once, few, many or a size class.

DNA: TGTGCCAGGACCCGAGGGGACTACGAGCAGTACTTC; CDR3: CARTRGDYEQYF; size: few; V: TRBV6-1; J: TRBJ2-7; D: -
DNA: TGTGCCAGCAGCGTGACAGGGGATTCACCCCTCCACTTT; CDR3: CASSVTGDSPLHF; size: -; V: TRBV7-9; J: TRBJ1-6; D: TRBD1
DNA: TGTGCCAGCAGCTCAGACATTCCTGGGACCCAGTACTTC; CDR3: CASSSDIPGTQYF; size: -; V: TRBV7-2; J: TRBJ2-5; D: -
DNA: TGTGCCAGCAGCGAGGGAGGGGGGGCCCGGCAGCCCCAGCATTTT; CDR3: CASSEGGGARQPQHF; size: -; V: TRBV7-2; J: TRBJ1-5; D: -
DNA: TGTGCCAGCAGCTCCCCCGGGACAGGGTTCGAGACCCAGTACTTC; CDR3: CASSSPGTGFETQYF; size: few; V: TRBV7-3; J: TRBJ2-5; D: TRBD1
DNA: TGCGCCAGCAGAGGGCTCTTGACGGGAAGCTCCTACAATGAGCAGTTCTTC; CDR3: CASRGLLTGSSYNEQFF; size: -; V: TRBV4-1; J: TRBJ2-1; D: -
DNA: TGCAGTGCTAGCGGCTTAAACACCGGGGAGCTGTTTTTT; CDR3: CSASGLNTGELFF; size: few; V: TRBV20-1; J: TRBJ2-2; D: -
DNA: TGTGCCACCCCAAGAGGGTTAGCCTACAATGAGCAGTTCTTC; CDR3: CATPRGLAYNEQFF; size: few; V: TRBV24-1; J: TRBJ2-1; D: -
DNA: TGTGCCAGCAGCCCACGTAGGAACGGAGGCGGGGAGCTGTTTTTT; CDR3: CASSPRRNGGGELFF; size: -; V: TRBV11-3; J: TRBJ2-2; D: -
DNA: TGTGCCAGCACCCAAGCTACGGCAACTAATGAAAAACTGTTTTTT; CDR3: CASTQATATNEKLFF; size: few; V: TRBV6-2/TRBV6-3; J: TRBJ1-4; D: -
DNA: TGTGCCAGCTCAGCCGAGGTAATGGGGTTCAATCAGCCCCAGCATTTT; CDR3: CASSAEVMGFNQPQHF; size: -; V: TRBV18; J: TRBJ1-5; D: -
DNA: TGTGCCAGCAGTGGAGGGTCGAGCTCCTACAATGAGCAGTTCTTC; CDR3: CASSGGSSSYNEQFF; size: few; V: TRBV6-5; J: TRBJ2-1; D: -
DNA: TGTGCCAGCAGCTTGACGGACGCAACTAATGAAAAACTGTTTTTT; CDR3: CASSLTDATNEKLFF; size: few; V: TRBV5-4; J: TRBJ1-4; D: -
DNA: TGTGCCAGCAGTTACGTTAATAGCAATCAGCCCCAGCATTTT; CDR3: CASSYVNSNQPQHF; size: -; V: TRBV6-2/TRBV6-3; J: TRBJ1-5; D: -
DNA: TGTGCCAGCAGCGTAGCCCAGTCTGAGCAGTTCTTC; CDR3: CASSVAQSEQFF; size: -; V: TRBV9; J: TRBJ2-1; D: -
DNA: TGCAGTGCTAGAGAAGAGTTGGGCTATGGCTACACCTTC; CDR3: CSAREELGYGYTF; size: -; V: TRBV20-1; J: TRBJ1-2; D: -
DNA: TGTGCCAGCAGCCAAGATTTCGGGCGCTCCTACAATGAGCAGTTCTTC; CDR3: CASSQDFGRSYNEQFF; size: -; V: TRBV4-2; J: TRBJ2-1; D: -
DNA: TGTGCCAGCAGCCTAGCATGGGACGCGATCTATGGCTACACCTTC; CDR3: CASSLAWDAIYGYTF; size: -; V: TRBV7-2; J: TRBJ1-2; D: -
DNA: TGCGCCAGCAGCTTGGACGGGGGCGGCACAGATACGCAGTATTTT; CDR3: CASSLDGGGTDTQYF; size: -; V: TRBV5-1; J: TRBJ2-3; D: -
DNA: TGCAGTGTAGGGGGAGAAAAAGCTTTCTTT; CDR3: CSVGGEKAFF; size: many; V: TRBV20-1; J: TRBJ1-1; D: -
DNA: TGTGCCAGCAGCCCGGGACAGCTTTATGAAAAACTGTTTTTT; CDR3: CASSPGQLYEKLFF; size: -; V: TRBV11-2; J: TRBJ1-4; D: TRBD1
DNA: TGTGCCACCAGCAGAACCCGAAGCGGGGGGGGCACAGATACGCAGTATTTT; CDR3: CATSRTRSGGGTDTQYF; size: few; V: TRBV15; J: TRBJ2-3; D: TRBD2
DNA: TGTGCCAGCAGTTCCGGACAGATTTACACTGAGGCTTTCTTT; CDR3: CASSSGQIYTEAFF; size: -; V: TRBV27; J: TRBJ1-1; D: -
DNA: TGTGCCAGCCAGCGGACCCCCCAAGAGACCCAGTACTTC; CDR3: CASQRTPQETQYF; size: -; V: TRBV7-3; J: TRBJ2-5; D: -
DNA: TGCGCCAGCAGCCAAGATATCCTAGCGGGGGGATACACAGATACGCAGTATTTT; CDR3: CASSQDILAGGYTDTQYF; size: many; V: TRBV4-3; J: TRBJ2-3; D: TRBD2
DNA: TGTGCCAGCAGCCAAGATGCAGGGGGCGCAACCGGGGAGCTGTTTTTT; CDR3: CASSQDAGGATGELFF; size: -; V: TRBV4-2; J: TRBJ2-2; D: TRBD1